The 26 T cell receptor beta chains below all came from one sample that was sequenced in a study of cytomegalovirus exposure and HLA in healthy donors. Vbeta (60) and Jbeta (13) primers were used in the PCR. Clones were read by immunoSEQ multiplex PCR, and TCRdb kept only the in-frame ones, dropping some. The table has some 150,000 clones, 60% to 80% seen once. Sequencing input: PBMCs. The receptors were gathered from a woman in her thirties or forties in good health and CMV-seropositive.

For the CDR3, the DNA is TGTGCCAGCTCACTTCGACAGGTAGAGGTGCGTTCTGGGGCCAACGTCCTGACTTTC. Protein product: CASSLRQVEVRSGANVLTF. The chain recombines TRBV18 with TRBJ2-6; a possible D gene is TRBD1 (6 bases). Trimming cost V 4 bases and J 1 base, with 20 bases left between them. Germline V gives CDR1 KGHSH, CDR2 LQKENI. The CDR3 covers 19 residues.

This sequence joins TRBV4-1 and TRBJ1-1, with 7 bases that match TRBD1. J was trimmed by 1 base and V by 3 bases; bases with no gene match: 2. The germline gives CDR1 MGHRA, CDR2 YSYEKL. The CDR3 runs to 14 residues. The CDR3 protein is CASSQGQPNTEAFF. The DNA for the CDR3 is TGCGCCAGCAGCCAGGGACAGCCGAACACTGAAGCTTTCTTT.

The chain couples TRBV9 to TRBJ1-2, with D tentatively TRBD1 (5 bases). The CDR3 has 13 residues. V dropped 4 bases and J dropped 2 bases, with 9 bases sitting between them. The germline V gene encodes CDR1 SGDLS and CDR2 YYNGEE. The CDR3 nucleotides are TGTGCCAGCAGCCCGAGGACAAACTATGGCTACACCTTC. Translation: CASSPRTNYGYTF.

CDR3 nucleotide sequence: TGCGCCAGCAGCCCCGTTGATAAGCCCTACGAGCAGTACTTC. Amino acids: CASSPVDKPYEQYF. The chain couples TRBV5-1 to TRBJ2-7; D is undetermined. Deletions cut 4 bases from V and 2 bases from J, with 13 bases between. The germline gives CDR1 SGHRS, CDR2 YFSETQ. The CDR3 is 14 amino acids.

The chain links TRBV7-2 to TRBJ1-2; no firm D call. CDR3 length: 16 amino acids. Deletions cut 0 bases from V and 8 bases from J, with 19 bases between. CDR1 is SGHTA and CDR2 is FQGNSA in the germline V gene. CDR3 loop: CASSLARGGLLSGYTF. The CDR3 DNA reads TGTGCCAGCAGCTTAGCGCGGGGAGGGCTCTTAAGCGGCTACACCTTC.

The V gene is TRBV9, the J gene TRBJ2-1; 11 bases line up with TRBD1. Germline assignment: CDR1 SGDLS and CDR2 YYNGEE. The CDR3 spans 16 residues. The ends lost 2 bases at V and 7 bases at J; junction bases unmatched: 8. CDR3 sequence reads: CASSVTPDRGRNEQFF. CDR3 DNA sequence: TGTGCCAGCAGCGTGACTCCGGACAGGGGGCGGAATGAGCAGTTCTTC.

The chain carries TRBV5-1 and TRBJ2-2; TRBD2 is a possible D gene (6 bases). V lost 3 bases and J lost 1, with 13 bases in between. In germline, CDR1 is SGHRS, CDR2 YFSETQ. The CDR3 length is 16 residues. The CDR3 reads CASSWGGAGNTGELFF. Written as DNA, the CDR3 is TGCGCCAGCAGCTGGGGAGGAGCGGGGAACACCGGGGAGCTGTTTTTT.

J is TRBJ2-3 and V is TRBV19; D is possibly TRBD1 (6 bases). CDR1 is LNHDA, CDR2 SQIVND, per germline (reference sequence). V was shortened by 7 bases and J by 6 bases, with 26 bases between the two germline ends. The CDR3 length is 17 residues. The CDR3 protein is CASTRSGGPVAFDTQYF. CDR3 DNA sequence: TGTGCCAGTACCCGCTCTGGGGGCCCCGTTGCTTTCGATACGCAGTATTTT.

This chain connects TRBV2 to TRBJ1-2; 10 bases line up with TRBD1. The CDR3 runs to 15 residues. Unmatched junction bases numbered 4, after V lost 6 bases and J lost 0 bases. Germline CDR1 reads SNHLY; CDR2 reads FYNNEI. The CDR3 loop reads CASSTGTGANYGYTF. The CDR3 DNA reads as TGTGCCAGCAGCACCGGGACAGGGGCTAACTATGGCTACACCTTC. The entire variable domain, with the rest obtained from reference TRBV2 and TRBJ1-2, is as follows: EPEVTQTPSHQVTQMGQEVILRCVPISNHLYFYWYRQILGQKVEFLVSFYNNEISEKSEIFDDQFSVERPDGSNFTLKIRSTKLEDSAMYFCASSTGTGANYGYTFGSGTRLTVV.

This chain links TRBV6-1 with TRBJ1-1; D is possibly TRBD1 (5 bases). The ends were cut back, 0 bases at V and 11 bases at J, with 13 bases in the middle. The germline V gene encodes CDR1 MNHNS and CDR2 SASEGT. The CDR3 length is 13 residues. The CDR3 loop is CASSEARLRGAFF. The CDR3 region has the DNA TGTGCCAGCAGTGAAGCAAGGCTTCGGGGGGCTTTCTTT.

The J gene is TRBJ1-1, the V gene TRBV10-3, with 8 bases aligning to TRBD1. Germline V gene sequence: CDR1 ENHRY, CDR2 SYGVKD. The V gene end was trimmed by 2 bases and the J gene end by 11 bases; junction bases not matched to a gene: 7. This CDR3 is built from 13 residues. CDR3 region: CAISEVQGGGAFF. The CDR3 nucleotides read TGTGCCATCAGTGAGGTACAGGGGGGAGGCGCTTTCTTT.

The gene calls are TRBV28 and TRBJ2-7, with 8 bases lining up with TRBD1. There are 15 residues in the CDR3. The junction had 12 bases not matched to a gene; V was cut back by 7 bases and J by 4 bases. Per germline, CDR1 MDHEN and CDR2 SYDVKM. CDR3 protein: CASTVGTGYGYEQYF. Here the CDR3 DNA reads TGTGCCAGCACAGTCGGGACAGGTTACGGGTACGAGCAGTACTTC.

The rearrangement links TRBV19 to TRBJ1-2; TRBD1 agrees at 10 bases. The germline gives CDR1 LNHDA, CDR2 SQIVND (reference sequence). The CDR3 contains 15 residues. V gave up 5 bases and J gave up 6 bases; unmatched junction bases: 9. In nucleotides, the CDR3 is TGTGCCAGTAGTTCTCCGGGACAGGGGTTAAATGGCTACACCTTC. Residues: CASSSPGQGLNGYTF.

CDR3 sequence: CASSAGGASDTQYF. CDR3 nucleotides: TGCGCCAGCAGCGCTGGGGGGGCCAGTGATACGCAGTATTTT. The chain couples TRBV5-1 to TRBJ2-3, with a weak D call TRBD2 (7 bases). The CDR3 contains 14 residues. With 4 bases removed from V and 6 bases from J, the gap between germline ends came to 15 bases. Looked up from germline, CDR1 is SGHRS and CDR2 is YFSETQ.

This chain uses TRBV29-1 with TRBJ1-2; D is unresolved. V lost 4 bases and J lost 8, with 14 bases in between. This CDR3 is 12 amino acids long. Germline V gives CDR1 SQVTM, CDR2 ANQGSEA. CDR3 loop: CSVGVGGGGYTF. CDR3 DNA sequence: TGCAGCGTTGGGGTGGGCGGCGGGGGCTACACCTTC.

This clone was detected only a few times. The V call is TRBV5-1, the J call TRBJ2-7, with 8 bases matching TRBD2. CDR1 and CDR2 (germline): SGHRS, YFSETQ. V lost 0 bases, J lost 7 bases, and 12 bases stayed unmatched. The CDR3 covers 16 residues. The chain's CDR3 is CASSLVKRGPPNEQYF. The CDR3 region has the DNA TGCGCCAGCAGCTTGGTTAAGCGGGGGCCCCCTAATGAGCAGTACTTC.

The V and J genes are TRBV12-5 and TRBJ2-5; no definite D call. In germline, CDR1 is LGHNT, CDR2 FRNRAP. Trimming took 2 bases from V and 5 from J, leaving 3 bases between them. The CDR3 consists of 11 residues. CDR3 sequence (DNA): TGTGCTAGTGGTTTGCTGGAGACCCAGTACTTC. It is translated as CASGLLETQYF.

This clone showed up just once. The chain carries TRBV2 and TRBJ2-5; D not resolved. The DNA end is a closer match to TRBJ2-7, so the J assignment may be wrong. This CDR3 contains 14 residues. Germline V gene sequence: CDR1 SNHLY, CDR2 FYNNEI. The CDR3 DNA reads TGTGCCAGCAGTGGAACCCCCACTACGGTCGAGCAGTACTTC. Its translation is CASSGTPTTVEQYF.

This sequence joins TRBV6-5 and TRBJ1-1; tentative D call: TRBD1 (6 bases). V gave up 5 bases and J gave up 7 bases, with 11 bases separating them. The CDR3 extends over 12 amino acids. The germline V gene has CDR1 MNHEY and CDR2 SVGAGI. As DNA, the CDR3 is TGTGCCAGCAGTAACGGACAGATTGAAGCTTTCTTT. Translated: CASSNGQIEAFF.

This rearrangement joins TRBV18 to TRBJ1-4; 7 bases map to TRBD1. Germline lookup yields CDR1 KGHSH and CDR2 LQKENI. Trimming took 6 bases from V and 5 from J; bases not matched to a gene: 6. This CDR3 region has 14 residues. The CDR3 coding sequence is TGTGCCAGCTCCCGAGGACAGGCAAATGAAAAACTGTTTTTT. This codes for CASSRGQANEKLFF.

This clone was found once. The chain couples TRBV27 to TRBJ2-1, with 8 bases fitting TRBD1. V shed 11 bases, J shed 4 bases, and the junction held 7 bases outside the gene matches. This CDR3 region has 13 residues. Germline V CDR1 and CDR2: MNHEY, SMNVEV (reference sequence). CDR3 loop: CACGQGVYNEQFF. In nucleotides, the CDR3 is TGTGCCTGCGGACAGGGTGTTTACAATGAGCAGTTCTTC.

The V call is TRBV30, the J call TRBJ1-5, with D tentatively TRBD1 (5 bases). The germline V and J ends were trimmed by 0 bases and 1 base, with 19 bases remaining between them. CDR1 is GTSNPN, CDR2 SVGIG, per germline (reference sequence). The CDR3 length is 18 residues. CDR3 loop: CAWSVGAQAPTSNQPQHF. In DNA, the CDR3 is TGTGCCTGGAGTGTAGGGGCACAGGCCCCAACGAGCAATCAGCCCCAGCATTTT.

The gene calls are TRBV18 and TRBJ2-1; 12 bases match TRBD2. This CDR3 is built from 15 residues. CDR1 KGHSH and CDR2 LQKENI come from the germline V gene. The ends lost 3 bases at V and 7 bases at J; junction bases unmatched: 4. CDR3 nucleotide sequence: TGTGCCAGCTCACCCGGGACTAGCGGGTTGAATGAGCAGTTCTTC. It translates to CASSPGTSGLNEQFF.

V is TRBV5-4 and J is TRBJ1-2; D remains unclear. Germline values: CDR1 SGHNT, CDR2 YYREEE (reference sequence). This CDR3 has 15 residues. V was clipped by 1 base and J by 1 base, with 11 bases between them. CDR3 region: CASSLLGGSNYGYTF. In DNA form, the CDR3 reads TGTGCCAGCAGCTTGCTCGGTGGGAGTAACTATGGCTACACCTTC. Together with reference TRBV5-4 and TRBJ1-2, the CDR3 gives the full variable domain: ETGVTQSPTHLIKTRGQQVTLRCSSQSGHNTVSWYQQALGQGPQFIFQYYREEENGRGNFPPRFSGLQFPNYSSELNVNALELDDSALYLCASSLLGGSNYGYTFGSGTRLTVV.

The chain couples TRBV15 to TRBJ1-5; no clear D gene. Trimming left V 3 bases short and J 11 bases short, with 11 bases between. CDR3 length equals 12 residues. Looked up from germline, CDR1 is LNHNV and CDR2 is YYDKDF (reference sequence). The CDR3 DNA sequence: TGTGCCACCAGCAGCGTGACCGGGACCCAGCATTTT. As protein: CATSSVTGTQHF.

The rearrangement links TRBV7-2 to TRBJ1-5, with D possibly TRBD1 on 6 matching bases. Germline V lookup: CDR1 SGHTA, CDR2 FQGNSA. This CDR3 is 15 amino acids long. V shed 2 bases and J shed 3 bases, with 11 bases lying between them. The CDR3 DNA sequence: TGTGCCAGCAGCTTAAATTCAGGGGTCAATCAGCCCCAGCATTTT. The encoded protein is CASSLNSGVNQPQHF.